Reported below is one T cell receptor (beta chain). Antigen: not known. This entry comes from a study of T cells expressing NK-cell markers. Looking at the study overall: Beta-chain profiling covered CD3+CD56+NKG2C+, CD3+CD56+NKG2C- and CD3+CD56-NKG2C+ sorted subsets. The authors sequenced eight donors, of whom seven were HCMV-seropositive and one was seronegative.

UMI-tagged 5'RACE template switching yielded the TCR beta cDNA. No DNA is given; TCRdb re-called the 5' RACE reads and lists each CDR3 protein once. The table lists roughly 450,000 distinct CDR3 sequences. General study findings and limits: In a few donors, dominant clonotypes made up roughly 25-60.1% of CD3+CD56-NKG2C+ cells.

The CDR3 sequence is 12 residues long. CDR1 is SEHNR and CDR2 is FQNEAQ in the germline V gene (reference sequence). The sample comprised blood T cells: a sorted CD56 or NKG2C T cell subset, CD4+ or CD8+ T cells, or bulk PBMC T cells (not recorded which). The sequence came from a woman aged 45-60 years in good health. J is TRBJ2-5 and V is TRBV7-9; TCRdb outputs TRBD2, but without DNA this stays unchecked. The CDR3 is CAGGRAPETQYF.